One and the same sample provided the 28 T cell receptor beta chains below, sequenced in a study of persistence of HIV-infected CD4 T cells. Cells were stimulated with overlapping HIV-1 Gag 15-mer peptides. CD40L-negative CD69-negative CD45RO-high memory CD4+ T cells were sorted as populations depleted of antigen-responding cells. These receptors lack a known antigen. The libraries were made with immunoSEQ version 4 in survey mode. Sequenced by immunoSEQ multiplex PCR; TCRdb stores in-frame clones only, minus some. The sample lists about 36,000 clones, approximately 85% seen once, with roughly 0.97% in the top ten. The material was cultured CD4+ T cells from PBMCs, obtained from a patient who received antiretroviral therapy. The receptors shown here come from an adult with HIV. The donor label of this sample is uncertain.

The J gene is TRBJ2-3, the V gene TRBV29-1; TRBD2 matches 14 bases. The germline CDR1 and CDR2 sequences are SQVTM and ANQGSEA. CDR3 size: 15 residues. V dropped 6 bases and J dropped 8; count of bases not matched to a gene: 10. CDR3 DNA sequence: TGCAGCGTGAATGGACTAGCGGGGGGATCTGGTACGCAGTATTTT. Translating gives CSVNGLAGGSGTQYF.

The DNA for the CDR3 is TGTGCCAGCAGTCCACAGGGGGCGAACTATGGCTACACCTTC. It is translated as CASSPQGANYGYTF. The V gene is TRBV5-6, the J gene TRBJ1-2; 9 bases are shared with TRBD1. The ends lost 5 bases at V and 2 bases at J; junction bases unmatched: 4. Germline CDR1 reads SGHDT; CDR2 reads YYEEEE. CDR3 length equals 14 residues.

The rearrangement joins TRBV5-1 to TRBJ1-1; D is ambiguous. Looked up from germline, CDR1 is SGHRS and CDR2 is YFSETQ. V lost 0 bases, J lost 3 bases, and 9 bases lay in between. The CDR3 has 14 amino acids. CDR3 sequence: CASSLEGMDTEAFF. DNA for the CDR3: TGCGCCAGCAGCTTGGAAGGGATGGACACTGAAGCTTTCTTT.

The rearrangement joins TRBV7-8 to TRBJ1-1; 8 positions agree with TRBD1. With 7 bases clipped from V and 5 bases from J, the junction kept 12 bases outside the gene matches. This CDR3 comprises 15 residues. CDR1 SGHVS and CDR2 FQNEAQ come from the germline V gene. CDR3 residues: CASTVSGQVGTEAFF. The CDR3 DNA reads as TGTGCCAGCACAGTATCGGGACAGGTCGGAACTGAAGCTTTCTTT.

The CDR3 loop reads CASSLKDVPPAQHF. In nucleotides, the CDR3 is TGTGCCAGCAGCTTAAAGGACGTACCTCCGGCCCAGCATTTT. This chain uses TRBV5-5 with TRBJ1-5; D not certain. Germline CDR1 SGHKS, CDR2 YYEKEE (reference sequence). The V end lost 2 bases, the J end lost 11 bases, and 17 bases lay between the germline ends. The CDR3 has 14 amino acids.

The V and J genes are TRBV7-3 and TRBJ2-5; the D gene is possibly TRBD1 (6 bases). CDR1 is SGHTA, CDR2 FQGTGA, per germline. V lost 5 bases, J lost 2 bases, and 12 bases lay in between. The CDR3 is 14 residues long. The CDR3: CASSADRYQETQYF. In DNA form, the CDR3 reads TGTGCCAGCAGCGCCGACAGGTATCAAGAGACCCAGTACTTC.

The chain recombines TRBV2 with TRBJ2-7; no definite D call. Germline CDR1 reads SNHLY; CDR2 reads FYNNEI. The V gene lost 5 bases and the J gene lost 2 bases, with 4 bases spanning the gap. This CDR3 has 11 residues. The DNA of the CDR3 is TGTGCCAGCAGTCCTACCTACGAGCAGTACGTC. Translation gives CASSPTYEQYV.

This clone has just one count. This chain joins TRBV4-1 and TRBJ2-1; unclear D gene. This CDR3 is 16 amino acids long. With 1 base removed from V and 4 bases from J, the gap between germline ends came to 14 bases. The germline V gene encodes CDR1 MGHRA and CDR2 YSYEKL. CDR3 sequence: CASSQVGSWKYNEQFF. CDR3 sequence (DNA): TGCGCCAGCAGCCAAGTTGGGTCTTGGAAATACAATGAGCAGTTCTTC.

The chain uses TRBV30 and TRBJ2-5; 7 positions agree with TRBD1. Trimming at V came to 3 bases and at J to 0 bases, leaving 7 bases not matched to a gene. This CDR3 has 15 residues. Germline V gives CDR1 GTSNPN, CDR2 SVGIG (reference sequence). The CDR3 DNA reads TGTGCCTGGAGCCCGGGACAGAAGAACCAAGAGACCCAGTACTTC. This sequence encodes CAWSPGQKNQETQYF.

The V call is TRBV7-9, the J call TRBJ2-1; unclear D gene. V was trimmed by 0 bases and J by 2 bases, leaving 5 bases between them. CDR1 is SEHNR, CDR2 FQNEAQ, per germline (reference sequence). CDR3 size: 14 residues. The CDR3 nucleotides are TGTGCCAGCAGCTTAGCGGCGACCTACAATGAGCAGTTCTTC. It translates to CASSLAATYNEQFF. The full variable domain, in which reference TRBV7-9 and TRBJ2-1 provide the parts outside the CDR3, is DTGVSQNPRHKITKRGQNVTFRCDPISEHNRLYWYRQTLGQGPEFLTYFQNEAQLEKSRLLSDRFSAERPKGSFSTLEIQRTEQGDSAMYLCASSLAATYNEQFFGPGTRLTVL.

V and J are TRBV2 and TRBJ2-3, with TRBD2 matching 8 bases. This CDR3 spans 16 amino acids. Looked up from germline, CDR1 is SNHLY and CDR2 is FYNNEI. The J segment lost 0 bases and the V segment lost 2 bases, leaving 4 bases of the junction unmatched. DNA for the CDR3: TGTGCCAGCAGTGAAAAAACGGGGGGGAGCACAGATACGCAGTATTTT. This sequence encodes CASSEKTGGSTDTQYF.

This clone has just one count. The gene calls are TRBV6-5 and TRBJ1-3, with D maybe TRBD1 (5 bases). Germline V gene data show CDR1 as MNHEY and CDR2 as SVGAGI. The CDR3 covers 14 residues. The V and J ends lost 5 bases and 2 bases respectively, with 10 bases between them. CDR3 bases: TGTGCCAGCAGTAGCCCAGGGACTGGAAACACCATATATTTT. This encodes CASSSPGTGNTIYF.

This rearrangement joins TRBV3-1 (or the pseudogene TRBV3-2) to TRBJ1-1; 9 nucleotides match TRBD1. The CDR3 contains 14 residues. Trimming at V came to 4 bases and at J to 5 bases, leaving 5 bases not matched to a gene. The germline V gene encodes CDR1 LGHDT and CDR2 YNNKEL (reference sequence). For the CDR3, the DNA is TGTGCCAGCAGCCGTGAGGACAGGGGTACTGAAGCTTTCTTT. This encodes CASSREDRGTEAFF.

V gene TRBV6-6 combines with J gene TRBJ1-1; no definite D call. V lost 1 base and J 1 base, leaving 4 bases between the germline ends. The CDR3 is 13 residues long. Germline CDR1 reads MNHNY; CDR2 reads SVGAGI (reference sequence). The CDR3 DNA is TGTGCCAGCAGTTACTTTAAGAACACTGAAGCTTTCTTT. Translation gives CASSYFKNTEAFF.

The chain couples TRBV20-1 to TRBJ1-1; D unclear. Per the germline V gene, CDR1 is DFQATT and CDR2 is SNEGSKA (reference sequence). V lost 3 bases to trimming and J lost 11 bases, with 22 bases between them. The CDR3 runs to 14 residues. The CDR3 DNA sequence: TGCAGTGCTAGTAGCTACAGCCTCTCGACGCGGGCTTTCTTT. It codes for CSASSYSLSTRAFF.

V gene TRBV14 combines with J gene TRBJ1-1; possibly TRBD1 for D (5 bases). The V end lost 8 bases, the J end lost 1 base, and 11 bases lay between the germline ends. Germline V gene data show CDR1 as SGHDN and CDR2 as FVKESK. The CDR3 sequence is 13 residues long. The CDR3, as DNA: TGTGCCAGCGGAGAGGGGCCGAACACTGAAGCTTTCTTT. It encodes CASGEGPNTEAFF.

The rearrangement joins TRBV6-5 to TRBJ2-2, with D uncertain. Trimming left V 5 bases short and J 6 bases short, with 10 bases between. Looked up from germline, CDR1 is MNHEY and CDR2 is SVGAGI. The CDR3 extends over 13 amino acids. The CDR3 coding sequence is TGTGCCAGCAGTCTGAGCTGGGCCGGGGAGCTGTTTTTT. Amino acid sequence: CASSLSWAGELFF.

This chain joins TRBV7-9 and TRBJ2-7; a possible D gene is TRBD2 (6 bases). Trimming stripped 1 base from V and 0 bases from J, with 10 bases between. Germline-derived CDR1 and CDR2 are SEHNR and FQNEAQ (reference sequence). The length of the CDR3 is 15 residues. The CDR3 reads CASSLVGGVSYEQYF. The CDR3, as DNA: TGTGCCAGCAGCTTAGTAGGAGGGGTCTCCTACGAGCAGTACTTC.

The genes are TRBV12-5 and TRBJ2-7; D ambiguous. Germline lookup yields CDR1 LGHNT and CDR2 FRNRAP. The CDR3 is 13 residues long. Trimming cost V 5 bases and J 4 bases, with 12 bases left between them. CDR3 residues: CASGLTEKYEQYF. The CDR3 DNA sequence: TGTGCTAGTGGTCTAACAGAGAAATACGAGCAGTACTTC.

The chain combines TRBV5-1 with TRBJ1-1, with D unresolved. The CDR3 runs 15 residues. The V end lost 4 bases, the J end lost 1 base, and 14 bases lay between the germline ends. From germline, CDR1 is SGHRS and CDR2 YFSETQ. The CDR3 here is CASSRRIGENTEAFF. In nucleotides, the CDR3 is TGCGCCAGCAGCCGAAGGATTGGGGAGAACACTGAAGCTTTCTTT.

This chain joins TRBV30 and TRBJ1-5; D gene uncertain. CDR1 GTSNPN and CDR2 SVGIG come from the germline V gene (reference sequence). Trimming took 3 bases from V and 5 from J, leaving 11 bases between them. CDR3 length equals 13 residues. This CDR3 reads CAWSPGLDQPQHF. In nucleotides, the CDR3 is TGTGCCTGGAGCCCAGGACTCGATCAGCCCCAGCATTTT. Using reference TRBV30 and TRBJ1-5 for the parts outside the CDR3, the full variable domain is SQTIHQWPATLVQPVGSPLSLECTVEGTSNPNLYWYRQAAGRGLQLLFYSVGIGQISSEVPQNLSASRPQDRQFILSSKKLLLSDSGFYLCAWSPGLDQPQHFGDGTRLSIL.

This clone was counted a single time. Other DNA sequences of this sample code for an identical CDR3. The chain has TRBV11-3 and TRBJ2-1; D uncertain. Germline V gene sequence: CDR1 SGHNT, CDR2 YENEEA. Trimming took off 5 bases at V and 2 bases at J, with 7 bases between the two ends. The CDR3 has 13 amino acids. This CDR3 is CASSLEAYNEQFF. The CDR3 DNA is TGTGCCAGCAGCCTCGAGGCCTACAATGAGCAGTTCTTC.

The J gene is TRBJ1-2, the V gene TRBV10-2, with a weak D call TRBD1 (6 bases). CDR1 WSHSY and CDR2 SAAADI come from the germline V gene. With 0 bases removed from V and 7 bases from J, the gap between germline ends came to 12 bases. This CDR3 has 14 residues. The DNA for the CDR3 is TGCGCCAGCAGTGAGTCGGGGGGCGCAGGTGGCTACACCTTC. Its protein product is CASSESGGAGGYTF.

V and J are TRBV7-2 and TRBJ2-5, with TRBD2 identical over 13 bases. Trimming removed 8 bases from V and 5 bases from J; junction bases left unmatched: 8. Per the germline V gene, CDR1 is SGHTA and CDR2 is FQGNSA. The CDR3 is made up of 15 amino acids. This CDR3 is CASGPLAGGRETQYF. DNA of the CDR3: TGTGCCAGCGGCCCACTAGCGGGGGGGCGTGAGACCCAGTACTTC.

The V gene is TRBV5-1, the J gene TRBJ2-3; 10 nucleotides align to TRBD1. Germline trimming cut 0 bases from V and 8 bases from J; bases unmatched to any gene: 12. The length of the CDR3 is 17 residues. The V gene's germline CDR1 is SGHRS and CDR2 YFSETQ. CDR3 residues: CASSLGGGTGVKVTQYF. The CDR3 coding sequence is TGCGCCAGCAGCTTGGGAGGAGGGACAGGGGTGAAGGTTACGCAGTATTTT. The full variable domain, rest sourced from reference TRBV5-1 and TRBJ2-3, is KAGVTQTPRYLIKTRGQQVTLSCSPISGHRSVSWYQQTPGQGLQFLFEYFSETQRNKGNFPGRFSGRQFSNSRSEMNVSTLELGDSALYLCASSLGGGTGVKVTQYFGPGTRLTVL.

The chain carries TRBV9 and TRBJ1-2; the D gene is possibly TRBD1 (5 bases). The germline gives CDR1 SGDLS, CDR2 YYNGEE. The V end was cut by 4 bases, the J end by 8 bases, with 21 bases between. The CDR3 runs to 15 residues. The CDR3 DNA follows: TGTGCCAGCAGCTTTACCGGGACGCCCGCTAGGGGCTACACCTTC. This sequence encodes CASSFTGTPARGYTF.

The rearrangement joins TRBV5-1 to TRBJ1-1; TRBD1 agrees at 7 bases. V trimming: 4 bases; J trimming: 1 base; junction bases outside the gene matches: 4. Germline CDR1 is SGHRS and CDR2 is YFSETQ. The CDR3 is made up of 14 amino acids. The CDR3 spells CASSHRQGNTEAFF. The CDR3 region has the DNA TGCGCCAGCAGCCACCGACAGGGGAACACTGAAGCTTTCTTT.

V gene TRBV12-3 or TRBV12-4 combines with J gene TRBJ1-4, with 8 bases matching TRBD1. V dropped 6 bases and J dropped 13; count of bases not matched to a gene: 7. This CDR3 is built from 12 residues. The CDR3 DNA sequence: TGTGCCAGCAGAAAAATTGGACAGGGACTGTTTTTT. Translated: CASRKIGQGLFF.